The 27 T cell receptor beta chains presented below share a single source sample, sequenced in a study of control samples from healthy donors and cancer patients. Method: immunoSEQ multiplex PCR; TCRdb's copy keeps in-frame clones and lacks some. The sample carries around 170,000 clones, 90% recorded once. The specimen was blood. All receptors come from a woman aged 45-59 years in good health.

The V and J genes are TRBV6-5 and TRBJ1-5; D is unclear. V was pared by 6 bases and J by 2 bases, with 8 bases between. From germline, CDR1 is MNHEY and CDR2 SVGAGI. There are 13 residues in the CDR3. CDR3 region: CASRTAGNQPQHF. CDR3 DNA sequence: TGTGCCAGCAGAACCGCAGGCAATCAGCCCCAGCATTTT.

The CDR3 DNA sequence: TGTGCCAGCAGTCAAGGCGTCGGGGTTGTCAGCTACGAGCAGTACTTC. Its translation: CASSQGVGVVSYEQYF. This chain connects TRBV28 to TRBJ2-7; D is perhaps TRBD2 (5 bases). There are 16 residues in the CDR3. The germline V gene has CDR1 MDHEN and CDR2 SYDVKM. Trimming cost V 5 bases and J 3 bases, with 20 bases left between them. Full variable domain (missing parts from reference TRBV28 and TRBJ2-7): DVKVTQSSRYLVKRTGEKVFLECVQDMDHENMFWYRQDPGLGLRLIYFSYDVKMKEKGDIPEGYSVSREKKERFSLILESASTNQTSMYLCASSQGVGVVSYEQYFGPGTRLTVT.

This clone was observed a single time. The V call is TRBV28, the J call TRBJ2-1; D may correspond to TRBD1 or TRBD2 (6 bases each). The V end was cut by 6 bases, the J end by 6 bases, with 15 bases between. Germline V lookup: CDR1 MDHEN, CDR2 SYDVKM. The CDR3 runs to 14 residues. The chain's CDR3 is CASRPTGAGNEQFF. The CDR3 DNA is TGTGCCAGCAGACCCACGGGGGCGGGCAATGAGCAGTTCTTC.

V is TRBV19 and J is TRBJ2-5; 11 bases match TRBD2. Germline lookup yields CDR1 LNHDA and CDR2 SQIVND (reference sequence). With V trimmed by 5 bases and J by 7 bases, 12 bases remained unmatched. The CDR3 is 16 residues long. The CDR3 DNA follows: TGTGCCAGTAGTCCCCGGGCTAGCGGGAGGTTAGGGACCCAGTACTTC. This encodes CASSPRASGRLGTQYF. The complete variable domain, with remaining parts taken from reference TRBV19 and TRBJ2-5, reads DGGITQSPKYLFRKEGQNVTLSCEQNLNHDAMYWYRQDPGQGLRLIYYSQIVNDFQKGDIAEGYSVSREKKESFPLTVTSAQKNPTAFYLCASSPRASGRLGTQYFGPGTRLLVL.

J is TRBJ2-7 and V is TRBV28, with D uncertain. The CDR3 is made up of 15 amino acids. V gave up 3 bases and J gave up 3 bases, with 15 bases separating them. Germline V lookup: CDR1 MDHEN, CDR2 SYDVKM. The CDR3 protein is CASSFSGTNLYEQYF. The CDR3 DNA reads as TGTGCCAGCAGTTTCAGTGGTACAAACCTCTACGAGCAGTACTTC.

The genes are TRBV12-3 or TRBV12-4 and TRBJ1-1, with D possibly matching TRBD1 (5 bases). The length of the CDR3 is 13 residues. The V end lost 3 bases, the J end lost 6 bases, and 11 bases lay between the germline ends. DNA for the CDR3: TGTGCCAGCAGTTTTGGCAGGGTCCCTGAAGCTTTCTTT. It encodes CASSFGRVPEAFF.

The chain joins TRBV7-9 to TRBJ2-3, with TRBD2 identical over 13 bases. In germline, CDR1 is SEHNR, CDR2 FQNEAQ (reference sequence). Losses at the gene ends were 5 bases for V and 2 bases for J; bases not matched to a gene: 10. The length of the CDR3 is 18 residues. The CDR3: CASSRDRTSGGNTDTQYF. The CDR3 DNA reads as TGTGCCAGCAGCAGAGATCGGACTAGCGGGGGAAACACAGATACGCAGTATTTT. The full variable domain, rest sourced from reference TRBV7-9 and TRBJ2-3, is DTGVSQNPRHKITKRGQNVTFRCDPISEHNRLYWYRQTLGQGPEFLTYFQNEAQLEKSRLLSDRFSAERPKGSFSTLEIQRTEQGDSAMYLCASSRDRTSGGNTDTQYFGPGTRLTVL.

This chain uses TRBV5-5 with TRBJ1-4, with D uncertain. Germline CDR1 is SGHKS and CDR2 is YYEKEE (reference sequence). The CDR3 sequence is 16 residues long. With 1 base removed from V and 6 bases from J, the gap between germline ends came to 16 bases. In DNA, the CDR3 is TGTGCCAGCAGCTTGAGCCCGACCGACTCCCATGAAAAACTGTTTTTT. Translated: CASSLSPTDSHEKLFF. Using reference TRBV5-5 and TRBJ1-4 for the parts outside the CDR3, the full variable domain is DAGVTQSPTHLIKTRGQQVTLRCSPISGHKSVSWYQQVLGQGPQFIFQYYEKEERGRGNFPDRFSARQFPNYSSELNVNALLLGDSALYLCASSLSPTDSHEKLFFGSGTQLSVL.

This chain uses TRBV9 with TRBJ1-6, with 8 bases aligning to TRBD1. The germline CDR1 and CDR2 sequences are SGDLS and YYNGEE. V shed 0 bases and J 6 bases; nucleotides not matched to a gene: 2. This CDR3 is 15 amino acids long. CDR3 in DNA: TGTGCCAGCAGCGTAGAAGGACAGGGTAATTCACCCCTCCACTTT. This gives the protein CASSVEGQGNSPLHF.

The chain employs TRBV6-2 or TRBV6-3 and TRBJ2-7, with D perhaps being TRBD1 or TRBD2 (6 bases each). The CDR3 totals 11 residues. V was clipped by 6 bases and J by 9 bases, with 12 bases between them. Germline CDR1 reads MNHEY; CDR2 reads SVGEGT. This CDR3 reads CASSQGGRQYF. The CDR3 region has the DNA TGTGCCAGCAGCCAAGGGGGGAGGCAGTACTTC.

CDR3 sequence: CASTPRLANEQFF. The CDR3 DNA follows: TGTGCCAGCACCCCCCGACTGGCCAATGAGCAGTTCTTC. The chain carries TRBV12-3 or TRBV12-4 and TRBJ2-1; no clear D. CDR3 size: 13 residues. V lost 7 bases, J lost 6 bases, and 13 bases lay in between.

This chain joins TRBV2 and TRBJ1-5, with TRBD1 matching over 8 bases. From germline, CDR1 is SNHLY and CDR2 FYNNEI. The V segment lost 3 bases and the J segment 7 bases; nucleotides outside the gene matches: 11. The CDR3 loop spans 16 amino acids. This chain's CDR3 is CASSDPQGANRQPQHF. The CDR3 DNA sequence: TGTGCCAGCAGTGACCCCCAGGGGGCGAACAGGCAGCCCCAGCATTTT.

V usage is TRBV20-1 and J usage is TRBJ2-7; TRBD2 aligns across 12 bases. CDR1 is DFQATT and CDR2 is SNEGSKA in the germline V gene (reference sequence). This CDR3 is built from 17 residues. The trim removed 3 bases at V and 3 bases at J, leaving 12 bases unmatched. CDR3 DNA: TGCAGTGCTAGTGGGGCTAGCGGGGGGGGCTCAGTCTACGAGCAGTACTTC. It codes for CSASGASGGGSVYEQYF.

The chain carries TRBV9 and TRBJ2-1; D ambiguous. The germline gives CDR1 SGDLS, CDR2 YYNGEE. This CDR3 has 15 amino acids. V lost 0 bases, J lost 4 bases, and 11 bases lay in between. CDR3 DNA: TGTGCCAGCAGCGTAGAACAAAAGCCTTACAATGAGCAGTTCTTC. Amino acids: CASSVEQKPYNEQFF.

The chain couples TRBV30 to TRBJ1-6; no firm D call. The CDR3 is 15 amino acids. V was trimmed by 2 bases and J by 7 bases, leaving 15 bases between them. Germline V lookup: CDR1 GTSNPN, CDR2 SVGIG (reference sequence). As DNA, the CDR3 is TGTGCCTGGAGTTCGGCTGGACTTTGGAATTCACCCCTCCACTTT. It codes for CAWSSAGLWNSPLHF.

V gene TRBV28 combines with J gene TRBJ1-3; D possibly corresponds to TRBD1 (6 bases). CDR3 length equals 14 residues. V shed 6 bases and J shed 4 bases, with 13 bases lying between them. The germline CDR1 and CDR2 sequences are MDHEN and SYDVKM. The CDR3 spells CASRGQLGGNTIYF. The CDR3 DNA reads as TGTGCCAGCAGGGGACAATTAGGAGGAAACACCATATATTTT.

This clone was detected once. The genes are TRBV28 and TRBJ1-1; perhaps TRBD1 as D (6 bases). There are 15 residues in the CDR3. Germline V gives CDR1 MDHEN, CDR2 SYDVKM. V lost 6 bases and J lost 6, with 20 bases in between. The CDR3 DNA reads TGTGCCAGCAGCCCATCCGGGGGGGGGCTAGCTGAAGCTTTCTTT. It translates to CASSPSGGGLAEAFF.

The chain recombines TRBV19 with TRBJ2-1; a possible D gene is TRBD1 (7 bases). In germline, CDR1 is LNHDA, CDR2 SQIVND (reference sequence). The CDR3 is 14 residues long. The V end was cut by 5 bases, the J end by 3 bases, with 11 bases between. As DNA, the CDR3 is TGTGCCAGTAGTGGAGGGGGCCTCTACAATGAGCAGTTCTTC. It translates to CASSGGGLYNEQFF. Full variable domain (rest looked up from reference TRBV19 and TRBJ2-1): DGGITQSPKYLFRKEGQNVTLSCEQNLNHDAMYWYRQDPGQGLRLIYYSQIVNDFQKGDIAEGYSVSREKKESFPLTVTSAQKNPTAFYLCASSGGGLYNEQFFGPGTRLTVL.

The chain combines TRBV30 with TRBJ1-4; no clear D gene. The CDR3 consists of 14 residues. Per germline, CDR1 GTSNPN and CDR2 SVGIG (reference sequence). Trimming took off 1 base at V and 4 bases at J, with 10 bases between the two ends. The CDR3 DNA reads as TGTGCCTGGAGTGCCCTCGGGATTAATGAAAAACTGTTTTTT. Its translation: CAWSALGINEKLFF.

As for this clone: Different DNA sequences within this sample yield the same CDR3. This chain joins TRBV2 and TRBJ1-5; D unclear. Germline lookup yields CDR1 SNHLY and CDR2 FYNNEI. The CDR3 covers 11 residues. V lost 4 bases and J lost 5, with 3 bases in between. This chain's CDR3 is CASSGDQPQHF. CDR3 sequence (DNA): TGTGCCAGCAGTGGCGATCAGCCCCAGCATTTT.

CDR3 residues: CSVGSEGREKLFF. As DNA, the CDR3 is TGCAGCGTTGGTTCGGAGGGTCGGGAAAAACTGTTTTTT. The chain has TRBV29-1 and TRBJ1-4; D is ambiguous. This CDR3 has 13 residues. Germline assignment: CDR1 SQVTM and CDR2 ANQGSEA. Trimming took off 4 bases at V and 8 bases at J, with 14 bases between the two ends.

The chain joins TRBV6-6 to TRBJ1-6, with 7 bases fitting TRBD1. With 5 bases clipped from V and 4 bases from J, the junction kept 11 bases outside the gene matches. CDR3 length: 17 amino acids. Germline assignment: CDR1 MNHNY and CDR2 SVGAGI (reference sequence). This CDR3 is CASSLGDRVFYNSPLHF. In nucleotides, the CDR3 is TGTGCCAGCAGTCTGGGGGACAGAGTTTTTTATAATTCACCCCTCCACTTT.

The chain recombines TRBV27 with TRBJ1-1; no firm D call. The germline CDR1 and CDR2 sequences are MNHEY and SMNVEV (reference sequence). Trimming took off 0 bases at V and 1 base at J, with 9 bases between the two ends. The CDR3 contains 15 residues. Here the CDR3 DNA reads TGTGCCAGCAGTTTATCTTCGACGGCGAACACTGAAGCTTTCTTT. This translates into CASSLSSTANTEAFF.

The genes are TRBV5-6 and TRBJ1-6; no definite D call. Germline V CDR1 and CDR2: SGHDT, YYEEEE. Between the trimmed V and J ends, which lost 0 bases and 7 bases, there was a span of 14 bases. There are 16 residues in the CDR3. The CDR3 sequence: CASSLGWRELNSPLHF. CDR3 nucleotide sequence: TGTGCCAGCAGCTTGGGGTGGCGGGAGTTAAATTCACCCCTCCACTTT.

This clone was detected once. The chain joins TRBV7-9 to TRBJ1-1; no clear D. This CDR3 is 14 amino acids long. With 8 bases removed from V and 1 base from J, the gap between germline ends came to 14 bases. Germline CDR1 is SEHNR and CDR2 is FQNEAQ (reference sequence). CDR3 nucleotide sequence: TGTGCCAGCCCGAGAATAGGATGGAACACTGAAGCTTTCTTT. Protein sequence: CASPRIGWNTEAFF.

The chain uses TRBV4-3 and TRBJ2-1; no definite D call. Trimming took 0 bases from V and 6 from J, leaving 12 bases between them. This CDR3 has 15 residues. Germline lookup yields CDR1 LGHNA and CDR2 YSLEER. CDR3 protein: CASSQDRTPLNEQFF. The CDR3 DNA reads TGCGCCAGCAGCCAAGATCGGACGCCCCTCAATGAGCAGTTCTTC.

Here the CDR3 DNA reads TGCGCCAGCAGCCGCAACCCAAATCAGCCCCAGCATTTT. Residues: CASSRNPNQPQHF. V gene TRBV4-3 combines with J gene TRBJ1-5; D is ambiguous. Per germline, CDR1 LGHNA and CDR2 YSLEER. V lost 4 bases to trimming and J lost 4 bases, with 8 bases between them. The CDR3 covers 13 residues.